Listed below are T cell receptor beta chains from one sample, sequenced in a study of blood T cell repertoires in COVID-19. Repertoires were generated with immunoSEQ multiplex PCR, while TCRdb's copy carries only in-frame clones and drops some. The table lists 70,000 or so clones, around 78% of them singletons. The specimen sequenced was peripheral blood. Receptor source: a human donor in a cohort sampled during active COVID-19. Each CDR3 is given with its conserved first and last residue. Fields, in order: V gene, D gene, J gene, clone size, CDR3 DNA, CDR3 protein. The D gene is left open where the match is weak. Only some rows state a clone size, as once, few, many or a class for expanded clones.

TRBV29-1,-,TRBJ1-1,once,TGCAGCGTTGAATCCACAGTATACACTGAAGCTTTCTTT,CSVESTVYTEAFF
TRBV5-1,TRBD1,TRBJ1-4,once,TGCGCCAGCAGCTCGGACAGGGATTTTCGTGAAAAACTGTTTTTT,CASSSDRDFREKLFF
TRBV4-3,-,TRBJ2-5,-,TGCGCCAGCAGCCAAGACCCGCGGGTGGAGACCCAGTACTTC,CASSQDPRVETQYF
TRBV7-2,-,TRBJ1-1,-,TGTGCCAGCAGCACCGTGGGGGAGGGGGAAGCTTTCTTT,CASSTVGEGEAFF
TRBV7-8,-,TRBJ2-7,few,TGTGCCAGCATCTTGGGCGGACTCACCCGGGGAGAGCAGTACTTC,CASILGGLTRGEQYF
TRBV7-2,-,TRBJ1-2,once,TGTGCCAGCAGCTTACCGCCCTTGACAAATGGCTACACCTTC,CASSLPPLTNGYTF
TRBV6-5,TRBD1,TRBJ1-1,once,TGTGCCAGCCACCGGACAGGGGACACTGAAGCTTTCTTT,CASHRTGDTEAFF
TRBV5-1,TRBD2,TRBJ2-1,-,TGCGCCAGCAGCTTGTACCACAGCGGGAACAATGAGCAGTTCTTC,CASSLYHSGNNEQFF
TRBV2,-,TRBJ2-2,-,TGTGCCAGCAGTGACAGGGGAACCGGGGAGCTGTTTTTT,CASSDRGTGELFF
TRBV3-1/TRBV3-2,-,TRBJ1-6,-,TGTGCCAGCAGCCCAAGGACTAGCGGGAGTTCTGGCCTCCACTTT,CASSPRTSGSSGLHF
TRBV7-2,-,TRBJ2-4,-,TGTGCCAGCAGCAGGAACGGAGGGAACATTCAGTACTTC,CASSRNGGNIQYF
TRBV19,-,TRBJ1-1,-,TGTGCCAGTAGTCCCGGGAACAAAGCTTTCTTT,CASSPGNKAFF
TRBV3-1/TRBV3-2,TRBD2,TRBJ2-7,-,TGTGCCAGCAGCCAAAAGAGCGGGATAGGATCTTCCGAGCAGTACTTC,CASSQKSGIGSSEQYF
TRBV3-1/TRBV3-2,TRBD1,TRBJ2-7,-,TGTGCCAGCAGCCATAATTCAGGGGGCAGCGAGCAGTACTTC,CASSHNSGGSEQYF
TRBV11-3,-,TRBJ2-7,-,TGTGCCAGCAGATACAGGGCGGGCTACGAGCAGTACTTC,CASRYRAGYEQYF